Following are 24 T cell receptor beta chains from one sample sequenced in a study of blood T cell repertoires in COVID-19. Profiling relied on immunoSEQ multiplex PCR, and the TCRdb table lists in-frame clones only, not all of them. The sample has fewer than 300,000 clones; 70% to 90% are singletons. The sequenced material came from peripheral blood. The receptors were gathered from a man aged 18 to 30 with active or convalescent COVID-19.

This chain connects TRBV7-2 to TRBJ2-7, with D tentatively TRBD1 (5 bases). Germline CDR1 and CDR2: SGHTA and FQGNSA. The CDR3 has 12 amino acids. Trimming stripped 4 bases from V and 6 bases from J, with 10 bases between. The CDR3 DNA sequence: TGTGCCAGCAGCTCGACAGAATCCGAGCAGTACTTC. Translation: CASSSTESEQYF.

The chain is built from TRBV2 and TRBJ2-2; D perhaps matches TRBD2 (6 bases). The CDR3 spans 18 residues. CDR1 SNHLY and CDR2 FYNNEI come from the germline V gene. Trimming took off 5 bases at V and 0 bases at J, with 19 bases between the two ends. The DNA for the CDR3 is TGTGCCAGCAGTTTGGCCCATAATAGCGGAGCGAACACCGGGGAGCTGTTTTTT. It specifies CASSLAHNSGANTGELFF.

J is TRBJ1-1 and V is TRBV19; 8 nucleotides line up with TRBD1. CDR3 length equals 14 residues. J lost 5 bases, V lost 7 bases, and 9 bases had no gene match. Germline CDR1 is LNHDA and CDR2 is SQIVND (reference sequence). The CDR3 is CASTDRGAFTEAFF. CDR3 sequence (DNA): TGTGCCAGTACAGACAGGGGCGCGTTTACTGAAGCTTTCTTT.

V is TRBV5-1 and J is TRBJ1-3; no clear D. Trimming took 1 base from V and 0 from J, leaving 8 bases between them. Germline CDR1 and CDR2: SGHRS and YFSETQ. The CDR3 extends over 15 amino acids. The CDR3 region has the DNA TGCGCCAGCAGCTTGACCGGGGTCTCTGGAAACACCATATATTTT. Its translation: CASSLTGVSGNTIYF.

The V gene is TRBV6-5, the J gene TRBJ1-2, with TRBD1 as a possible D gene (6 bases). Germline V gives CDR1 MNHEY, CDR2 SVGAGI. The V gene lost 6 bases and the J gene lost 6 bases, with 8 bases spanning the gap. This CDR3 is built from 11 residues. CDR3 sequence reads: CASRSGDGYTF. The DNA of the CDR3 is TGTGCCAGCAGGTCAGGGGATGGCTACACCTTC.

The V and J genes are TRBV7-6 and TRBJ1-5, with a tentative D call TRBD1 (6 bases). V was shortened by 0 bases and J by 2 bases, with 11 bases between the two germline ends. The CDR3 sequence is 16 residues long. Germline CDR1 and CDR2: SGHVS and FNYEAQ. The CDR3 loop reads CASSLAGGAGNQPQHF. As DNA, the CDR3 is TGTGCCAGCAGCTTAGCTGGGGGGGCCGGCAATCAGCCCCAGCATTTT.

This clone was seen a handful of times. V gene TRBV5-1 combines with J gene TRBJ1-2, with TRBD1 matching over 7 bases. The CDR3 covers 14 residues. The V segment lost 0 bases and the J segment 8 bases; nucleotides outside the gene matches: 7. Germline loops: CDR1 SGHRS, CDR2 YFSETQ. CDR3 sequence: CASSLERGRRGYTF. The CDR3 nucleotides are TGCGCCAGCAGCTTGGAAAGGGGGCGGAGGGGCTACACCTTC.

V usage is TRBV14 and J usage is TRBJ1-1, with TRBD1 identical over 8 bases. CDR1 and CDR2 from the germline V gene are SGHDN and FVKESK. This CDR3 has 16 residues. Germline trimming cut 4 bases from V and 0 bases from J; bases unmatched to any gene: 7. Here the CDR3 DNA reads TGTGCCAGCAGCCTCCTAGACAGGGGATTGAACACTGAAGCTTTCTTT. This sequence encodes CASSLLDRGLNTEAFF.

The chain couples TRBV13 to TRBJ1-1; D unresolved. V was pared by 5 bases and J by 11 bases, with 18 bases between. The CDR3 spans 13 residues. Germline CDR1 PRHDT, CDR2 FYEKMQ (reference sequence). The CDR3 loop reads CASSARTRRDAFF. The CDR3 DNA reads as TGTGCCAGCAGCGCCAGGACCCGGCGGGATGCTTTCTTT.

The chain has TRBV14 and TRBJ2-3; 8 nucleotides match TRBD2. The CDR3 is 17 residues long. The V gene end was trimmed by 4 bases and the J gene end by 2 bases; junction bases not matched to a gene: 11. In germline, CDR1 is SGHDN, CDR2 FVKESK. CDR3 region: CASSLRGSGVNTDTQYF. The CDR3, as DNA: TGTGCCAGCAGCCTGCGTGGTAGCGGGGTGAACACAGATACGCAGTATTTT.

As DNA, the CDR3 is TGCGCCAGCAGCCAAGGGGCTCAGCCCCAGCATTTT. This gives the protein CASSQGAQPQHF. The rearrangement uses TRBV4-1 and TRBJ1-5; D unresolved. V lost 1 base, J lost 6 bases, and 4 bases lay in between. CDR3 length: 12 amino acids. CDR1 is MGHRA, CDR2 YSYEKL, per germline.

The V gene is TRBV5-1, the J gene TRBJ2-3; D is perhaps TRBD2 (8 bases). Deletions cut 6 bases from V and 5 bases from J, with 16 bases between. The CDR3 contains 14 residues. Germline CDR1 is SGHRS and CDR2 is YFSETQ. CDR3 loop: CASTGLGGRDTQYF. The CDR3 nucleotides read TGCGCCAGCACGGGACTAGGGGGCAGAGATACGCAGTATTTT.

V usage is TRBV9 and J usage is TRBJ2-3; D might be TRBD2 (7 bases). Per the germline V gene, CDR1 is SGDLS and CDR2 is YYNGEE. Trimming removed 3 bases at V and 1 base at J, with 12 bases between. The CDR3 totals 15 residues. The CDR3 nucleotides read TGTGCCAGCAGCGGGGAGGGGGATGGCACAGATACGCAGTATTTT. It specifies CASSGEGDGTDTQYF.

In its sample, this clone was seen a few times. This chain links TRBV9 with TRBJ1-2; 9 bases are shared with TRBD1. Germline trimming cut 3 bases from V and 8 bases from J; bases unmatched to any gene: 5. The CDR3 runs 13 residues. Germline CDR1 and CDR2: SGDLS and YYNGEE. CDR3 region: CASSAGTGFGYTF. The DNA for the CDR3 is TGTGCCAGCAGCGCAGGGACAGGGTTCGGCTACACCTTC.

The chain joins TRBV4-3 to TRBJ1-2; TRBD1 matches at 7 bases. The CDR3 contains 15 residues. With 2 bases clipped from V and 3 bases from J, the junction kept 6 bases outside the gene matches. Germline CDR1 and CDR2: LGHNA and YSLEER. This CDR3 is CASSQSARGYYGYTF. CDR3 nucleotides: TGCGCCAGCAGCCAATCCGCCAGGGGGTACTATGGCTACACCTTC.

In its sample, this clone was seen a few times. The rearrangement joins TRBV2 to TRBJ1-1; 8 nucleotides line up with TRBD1. The V segment lost 6 bases and the J segment 1 base; nucleotides outside the gene matches: 13. The CDR3 is 17 amino acids. CDR1 is SNHLY and CDR2 is FYNNEI in the germline V gene. CDR3 residues: CASREGQVNIKNTEAFF. The DNA of the CDR3 is TGTGCCAGCAGGGAGGGACAGGTGAACATTAAGAACACTGAAGCTTTCTTT.

The gene calls are TRBV11-2 and TRBJ2-4; maybe TRBD1 (6 bases). Germline loops: CDR1 SGHAT, CDR2 FQNNGV. The ends were cut back, 4 bases at V and 6 bases at J, with 19 bases in the middle. The CDR3 spans 16 residues. CDR3 region: CASSSEDSAGRNIQYF. The DNA for the CDR3 is TGTGCCAGCAGCTCAGAGGACAGTGCCGGGCGAAACATTCAGTACTTC.

As DNA, the CDR3 is TGTGCCAGCAGTGAAGCATACGGCGGCGAGCAGTACTTC. Protein sequence: CASSEAYGGEQYF. The V and J genes are TRBV6-1 and TRBJ2-7; D remains unclear. Germline CDR1 is MNHNS and CDR2 is SASEGT. CDR3 length equals 13 residues. Trimming cost V 0 bases and J 6 bases, with 9 bases left between them.

The chain has TRBV6-6 and TRBJ1-5; 7 bases fit TRBD1. The germline V gene has CDR1 MNHNY and CDR2 SVGAGI (reference sequence). The CDR3 totals 15 residues. With V trimmed by 6 bases and J by 0 bases, 5 bases remained unmatched. The CDR3 DNA follows: TGTGCCAGCAGACCCCCAGGGGGTAGCAATCAGCCCCAGCATTTT. This codes for CASRPPGGSNQPQHF.

The rearrangement links TRBV11-2 to TRBJ2-7; 7 positions match TRBD2. V was pared by 2 bases and J by 0 bases, with 16 bases of the junction left unmatched. Germline V gene sequence: CDR1 SGHAT, CDR2 FQNNGV. This CDR3 comprises 19 residues. CDR3 DNA: TGTGCCAGCAGCTTACTGGGACTTCACGGGGGGTCGACCTCCTACGAGCAGTACTTC. It translates to CASSLLGLHGGSTSYEQYF.

The chain links TRBV13 to TRBJ1-5; 7 bases agree with TRBD1. Trimming at V came to 0 bases and at J to 4 bases, leaving 9 bases not matched to a gene. The germline V gene encodes CDR1 PRHDT and CDR2 FYEKMQ (reference sequence). This CDR3 has 17 amino acids. The CDR3 DNA follows: TGTGCCAGCAGCTTAGGCAGGGGGATTCAAGGGAATCAGCCCCAGCATTTT. Translated: CASSLGRGIQGNQPQHF.

The J gene is TRBJ2-5, the V gene TRBV21-1; the listed D gene, TRBD1, was not tested against the DNA. TRBV21-1 is designated a pseudogene. The CDR3 length is 16 residues. DNA for the CDR3: TGTGCCAGCAGCGCTACCGGGACAGGGGGCCCAGAGACCCAGTACTTC. It yields the protein CASSATGTGGPETQYF.

V gene TRBV7-9 combines with J gene TRBJ2-7; 10 nucleotides agree with TRBD1. V gave up 1 base and J gave up 2 bases; unmatched junction bases: 2. CDR3 length: 15 residues. CDR1 and CDR2 (germline): SEHNR, FQNEAQ (reference sequence). The CDR3 DNA sequence: TGTGCCAGCAGCTTAGTCGGGACAGGGGCCTACGAGCAGTACTTC. This gives the protein CASSLVGTGAYEQYF.

The chain couples TRBV6-4 to TRBJ2-1; 9 bases line up with TRBD2. Per the germline V gene, CDR1 is MRHNA and CDR2 is SNTAGT. The CDR3 runs to 14 residues. Trimming took 8 bases from V and 6 from J; bases not matched to a gene: 8. The CDR3, as DNA: TGTGCCAGCGCTAGCGGGATAGAGGGCAATGAGCAGTTCTTC. The encoded protein is CASASGIEGNEQFF.